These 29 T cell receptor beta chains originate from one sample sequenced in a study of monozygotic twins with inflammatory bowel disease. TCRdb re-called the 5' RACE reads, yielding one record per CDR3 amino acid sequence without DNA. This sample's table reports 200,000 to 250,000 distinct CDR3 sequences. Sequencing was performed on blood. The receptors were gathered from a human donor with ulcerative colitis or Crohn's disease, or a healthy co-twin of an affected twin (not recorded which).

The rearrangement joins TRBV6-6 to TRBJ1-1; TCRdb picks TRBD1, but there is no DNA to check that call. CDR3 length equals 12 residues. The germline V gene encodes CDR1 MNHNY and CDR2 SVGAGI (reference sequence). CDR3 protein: CASRTGDTEAFF.

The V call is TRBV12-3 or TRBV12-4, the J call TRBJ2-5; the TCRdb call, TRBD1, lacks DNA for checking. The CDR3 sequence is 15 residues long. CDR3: CASSSGGAGGETQYF.

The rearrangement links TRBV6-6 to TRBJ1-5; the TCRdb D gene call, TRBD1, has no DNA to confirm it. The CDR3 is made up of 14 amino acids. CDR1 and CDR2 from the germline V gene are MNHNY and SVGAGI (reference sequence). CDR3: CASSPGDGNQPQHF.

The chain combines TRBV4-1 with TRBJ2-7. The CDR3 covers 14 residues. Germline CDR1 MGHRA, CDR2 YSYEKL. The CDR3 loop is CASSQDSTNYEQYF.

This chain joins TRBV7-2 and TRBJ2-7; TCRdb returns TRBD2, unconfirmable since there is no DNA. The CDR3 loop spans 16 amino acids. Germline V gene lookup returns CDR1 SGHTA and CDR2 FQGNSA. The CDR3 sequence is CASSPRLAGGPDEQYF.

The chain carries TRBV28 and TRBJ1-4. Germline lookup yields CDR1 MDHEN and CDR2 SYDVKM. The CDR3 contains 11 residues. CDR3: CASNGNEKLFF.

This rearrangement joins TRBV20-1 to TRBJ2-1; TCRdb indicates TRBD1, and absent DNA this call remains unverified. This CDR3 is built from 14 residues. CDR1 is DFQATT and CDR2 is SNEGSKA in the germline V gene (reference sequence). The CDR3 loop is CSARDASGGGEQFF.

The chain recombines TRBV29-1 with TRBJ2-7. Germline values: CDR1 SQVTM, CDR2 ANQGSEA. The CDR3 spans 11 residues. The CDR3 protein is CSVLHVVEQYF.

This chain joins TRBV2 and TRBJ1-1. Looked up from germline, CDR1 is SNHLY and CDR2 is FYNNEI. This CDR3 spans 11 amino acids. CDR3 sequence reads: CASSEDTEAFF.

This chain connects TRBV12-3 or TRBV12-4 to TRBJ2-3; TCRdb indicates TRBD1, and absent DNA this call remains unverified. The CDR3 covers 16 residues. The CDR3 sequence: CASSLVLGAVTDTQYF.

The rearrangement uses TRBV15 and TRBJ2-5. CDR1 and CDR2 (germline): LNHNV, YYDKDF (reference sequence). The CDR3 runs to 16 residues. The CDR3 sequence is CATSRDIGRSQETQYF. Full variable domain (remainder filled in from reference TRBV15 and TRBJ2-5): DAMVIQNPRYQVTQFGKPVTLSCSQTLNHNVMYWYQQKSSQAPKLLFHYYDKDFNNEADTPDNFQSRRPNTSFCFLDIRSPGLGDTAMYLCATSRDIGRSQETQYFGPGTRLLVL.

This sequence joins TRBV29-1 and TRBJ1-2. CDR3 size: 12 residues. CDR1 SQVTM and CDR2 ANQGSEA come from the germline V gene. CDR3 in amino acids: CSVEVTLYGYTF.

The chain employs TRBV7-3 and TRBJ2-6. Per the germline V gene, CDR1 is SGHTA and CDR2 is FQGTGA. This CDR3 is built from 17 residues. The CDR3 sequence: CASSPTVSSSGANVLTF.

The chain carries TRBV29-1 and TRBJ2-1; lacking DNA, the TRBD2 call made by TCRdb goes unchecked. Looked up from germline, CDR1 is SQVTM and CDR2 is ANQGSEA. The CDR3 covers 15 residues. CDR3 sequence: CSVGETGLADNEQFF.

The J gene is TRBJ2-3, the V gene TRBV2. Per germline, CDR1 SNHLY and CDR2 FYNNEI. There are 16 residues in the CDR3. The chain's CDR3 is CASSLLGTASTDTQYF.

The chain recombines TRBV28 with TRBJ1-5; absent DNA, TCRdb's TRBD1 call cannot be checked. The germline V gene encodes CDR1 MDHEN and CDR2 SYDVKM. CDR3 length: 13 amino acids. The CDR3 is CASRDNSNQPQHF.

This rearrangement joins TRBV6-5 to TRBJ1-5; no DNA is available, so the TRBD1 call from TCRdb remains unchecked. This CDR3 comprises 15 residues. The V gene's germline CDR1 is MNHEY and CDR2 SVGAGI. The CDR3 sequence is CASILGGGRNQPQHF.

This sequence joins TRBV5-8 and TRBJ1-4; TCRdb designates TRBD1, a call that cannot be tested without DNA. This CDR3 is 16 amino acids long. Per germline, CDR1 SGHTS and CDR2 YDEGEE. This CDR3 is CASSPGSGTVNEKLFF.

The CDR3 here is CASSSGQGRETQYF. This chain joins TRBV5-1 and TRBJ2-5; no DNA is available, so the TRBD1 call from TCRdb remains unchecked. Germline V CDR1 and CDR2: SGHRS, YFSETQ. The CDR3 is made up of 14 amino acids. Full variable domain (missing parts from reference TRBV5-1 and TRBJ2-5): KAGVTQTPRYLIKTRGQQVTLSCSPISGHRSVSWYQQTPGQGLQFLFEYFSETQRNKGNFPGRFSGRQFSNSRSEMNVSTLELGDSALYLCASSSGQGRETQYFGPGTRLLVL.

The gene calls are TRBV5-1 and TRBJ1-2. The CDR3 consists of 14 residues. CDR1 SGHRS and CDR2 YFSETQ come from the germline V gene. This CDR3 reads CASSPPYELYGYTF.

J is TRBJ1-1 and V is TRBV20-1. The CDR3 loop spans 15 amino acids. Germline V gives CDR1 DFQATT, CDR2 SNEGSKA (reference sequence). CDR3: CSARDLAQLNTEAFF.

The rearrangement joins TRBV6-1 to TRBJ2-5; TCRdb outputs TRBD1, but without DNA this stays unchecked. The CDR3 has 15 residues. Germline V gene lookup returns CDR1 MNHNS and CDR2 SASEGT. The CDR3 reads CASSEMGTAGETQYF.

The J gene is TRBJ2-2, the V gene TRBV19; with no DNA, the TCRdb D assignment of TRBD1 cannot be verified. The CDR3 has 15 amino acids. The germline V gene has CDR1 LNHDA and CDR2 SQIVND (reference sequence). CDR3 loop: CASSTVDKDTGELFF.

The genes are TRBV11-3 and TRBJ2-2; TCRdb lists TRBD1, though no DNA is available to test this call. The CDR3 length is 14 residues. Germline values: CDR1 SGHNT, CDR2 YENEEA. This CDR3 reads CASSLVRGTGELFF.

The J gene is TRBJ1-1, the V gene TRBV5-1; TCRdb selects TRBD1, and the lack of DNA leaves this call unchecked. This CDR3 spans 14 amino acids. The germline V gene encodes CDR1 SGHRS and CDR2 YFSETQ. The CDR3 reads CASSVKGADTEAFF.

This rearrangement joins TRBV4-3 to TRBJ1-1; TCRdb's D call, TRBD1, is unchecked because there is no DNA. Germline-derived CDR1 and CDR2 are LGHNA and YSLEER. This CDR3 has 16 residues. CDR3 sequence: CASSLDRVGLGTEAFF.

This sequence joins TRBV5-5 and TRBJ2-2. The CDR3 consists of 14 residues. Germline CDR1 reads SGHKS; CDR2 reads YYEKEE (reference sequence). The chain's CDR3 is CASSWDRATGELFF.

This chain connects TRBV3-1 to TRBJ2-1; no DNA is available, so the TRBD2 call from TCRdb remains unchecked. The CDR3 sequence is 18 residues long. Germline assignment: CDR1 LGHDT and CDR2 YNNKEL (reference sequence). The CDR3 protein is CASSLAGGGTRGGEEQFF.

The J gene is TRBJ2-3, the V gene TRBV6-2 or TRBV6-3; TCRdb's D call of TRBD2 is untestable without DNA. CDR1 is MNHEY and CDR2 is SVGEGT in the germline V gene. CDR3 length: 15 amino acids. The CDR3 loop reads CASKTSGRSPDTQYF.